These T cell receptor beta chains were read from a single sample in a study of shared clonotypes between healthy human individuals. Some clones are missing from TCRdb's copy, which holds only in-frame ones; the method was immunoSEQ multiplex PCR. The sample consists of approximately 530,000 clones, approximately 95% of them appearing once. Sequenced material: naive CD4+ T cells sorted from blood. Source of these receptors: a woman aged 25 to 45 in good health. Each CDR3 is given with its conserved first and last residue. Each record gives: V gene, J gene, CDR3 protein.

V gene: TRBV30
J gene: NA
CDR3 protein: CAWRSLAVPEQYF

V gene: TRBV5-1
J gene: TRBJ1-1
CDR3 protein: CASSSGWGRELNTEAFF

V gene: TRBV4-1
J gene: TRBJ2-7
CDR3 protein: CASSQEQLAGGRIYEQYF

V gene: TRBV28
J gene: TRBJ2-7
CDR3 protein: CASSFDWTASYEQYF

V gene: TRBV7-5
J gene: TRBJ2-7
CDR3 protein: CVRRPGGLAVCRQYF

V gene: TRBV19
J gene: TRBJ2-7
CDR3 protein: CASSMTGDVKFEQYF

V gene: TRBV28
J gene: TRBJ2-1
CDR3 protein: CASSMTGDEQFF

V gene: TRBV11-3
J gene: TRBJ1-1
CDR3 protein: CASSLRGRTEAFF

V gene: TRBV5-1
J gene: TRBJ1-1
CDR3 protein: CASSLDQGTRTEAFF

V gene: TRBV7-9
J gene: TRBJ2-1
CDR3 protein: CASSPRGAEYNEQFF

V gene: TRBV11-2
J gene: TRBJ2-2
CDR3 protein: CASSLGTGFSGELFF

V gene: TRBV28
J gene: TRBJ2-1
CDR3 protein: CASSSGEYEQFF

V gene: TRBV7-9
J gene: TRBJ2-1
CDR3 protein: CASSAGGPYEQFF

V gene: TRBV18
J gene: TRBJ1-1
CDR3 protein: CASSPGGQANTEAFF